The clone carrying this T cell receptor beta chain was detected ten times or more. What it binds is not known. Based on clinical symptoms, serum thyroxine and TRAb, thyroid ultrasound and orbital computed tomography, diagnoses were reached. The data are from a study of T cells in Graves' hyperthyroidism and ophthalmopathy. Study details: Any treatment followed the collection of peripheral blood at initial diagnosis. Study observations and caveats: Appearing also in blood were most of the thyroid clonotypes expanded above 0.001. Researchers report that a 13 V-J model separated ophthalmopathy from stable hyperthyroidism.

TCR beta CDR3 sequences were amplified from RNA transcripts. An initial round of RT-PCR targeting the TCR CDR3 relied on the HTBI primer set. Each CDR3 protein gets one entry after TCRdb re-called the multiplex PCR reads with MiXCR. The sample records around 800,000 distinct CDR3 sequences, roughly 37% being singletons. The specimen was blood. The sequence came from a man between 18 and 35 years old with Graves' hyperthyroidism.

The CDR3 DNA is TGTGCCAGCAGTACGGGGTTCGGGAGCTACGAGCAGTACTTC. Its translation: CASSTGFGSYEQYF. J is TRBJ2-7 and V is TRBV6-6; perhaps TRBD2 as D (6 bases). Per germline, CDR1 MNHNY and CDR2 SVGAGI (reference sequence). This CDR3 spans 14 amino acids. V was trimmed by 5 bases and J by 3 bases, leaving 14 bases between them.